Shown below are 26 T cell receptor beta chains from a single sample sequenced in a study of T-cell reconstitution after alpha-beta-depleted transplantation in children. A TCRbeta library incorporating unique molecular identifiers was prepared. From the PCR reads, TCRdb called clonotypes with MiXCR, one entry per CDR3 protein. Among roughly 350,000 distinct CDR3 sequences listed, 16% were seen once. The sample was PBMCs, mostly from graft donor cells, taken 360 days after TCRalphabeta/CD19-depleted stem cell transplant. The receptors were sampled from a male patient aged 2-10 years who had a stem cell transplant for acute lymphoblastic leukemia, so the T cells may come from the graft donor.

A few counts support this clonotype. The chain uses TRBV11-2 and TRBJ1-1; the D is unclear. There are 14 residues in the CDR3. The germline gives CDR1 SGHAT, CDR2 FQNNGV. V was pared by 2 bases and J by 1 base, with 8 bases between. The CDR3 reads CASSLRTRNTEAFF. CDR3 sequence (DNA): TGTGCCAGCAGCTTAAGGACCCGGAACACTGAAGCTTTCTTT. Full variable domain (outside the CDR3, taken from reference TRBV11-2 and TRBJ1-1): EAGVAQSPRYKIIEKRQSVAFWCNPISGHATLYWYQQILGQGPKLLIQFQNNGVVDDSQLPKDRFSAERLKGVDSTLKIQPAKLEDSAVYLCASSLRTRNTEAFFGQGTRLTVV.

The chain joins TRBV24-1 to TRBJ2-3, with 9 bases lining up with TRBD1. CDR1 KGHDR and CDR2 SFDVKD come from the germline V gene. The trim removed 4 bases at V and 5 bases at J, leaving 9 bases unmatched. The CDR3 loop spans 16 amino acids. For the CDR3, the DNA is TGTGCCACCAGTGACCAAGGGACAGGGCGAGGAGATACGCAGTATTTT. Encoded protein: CATSDQGTGRGDTQYF.

This rearrangement joins TRBV6-2 or TRBV6-3 to TRBJ2-7; 13 bases map to TRBD2. Germline V gene lookup returns CDR1 MNHEY and CDR2 SVGEGT. The CDR3 totals 18 residues. V gave up 5 bases and J gave up 3 bases; unmatched junction bases: 13. The CDR3 here is CASSTLTSGRFKVYEQYF. CDR3 coding DNA: TGTGCCAGCAGTACCTTGACTAGCGGGAGGTTCAAGGTCTACGAGCAGTACTTC.

The chain has TRBV21-1 and TRBJ2-6. TRBV21-1 is shown as a pseudogene. The CDR3 runs to 17 residues. CDR3 region: CASSKVPTSSGANVLTF. The DNA for the CDR3 is TGTGCCAGCAGCAAAGTACCGACCAGCTCTGGGGCCAACGTCCTGACTTTC.

CDR3 loop: CASRDVGELFF. The CDR3 region has the DNA TGTGCCAGCAGGGACGTCGGGGAGCTGTTTTTT. The V and J genes are TRBV3-1 and TRBJ2-2; no clear D gene. Trimming cost V 6 bases and J 7 bases, with 6 bases left between them. The CDR3 sequence is 11 residues long. CDR1 is LGHDT, CDR2 YNNKEL, per germline (reference sequence).

This clonotype turned up a few times. The rearrangement uses TRBV20-1 and TRBJ2-3; D perhaps matches TRBD2 (5 bases). The V end was cut by 0 bases, the J end by 0 bases, with 10 bases between. Germline V gene lookup returns CDR1 DFQATT and CDR2 SNEGSKA (reference sequence). The CDR3 spans 15 residues. The CDR3 nucleotides read TGCAGTGCTAGAGATCCGGGCGGGAGCACAGATACGCAGTATTTT. This encodes CSARDPGGSTDTQYF.

This clonotype was picked up many times. The V call is TRBV12-3 or TRBV12-4, the J call TRBJ2-7; 9 bases agree with TRBD1. This CDR3 has 17 residues. V was pared by 5 bases and J by 2 bases, with 13 bases of the junction left unmatched. The CDR3 DNA reads as TGTGCCAGCAGTACGTCTTGGGGACAGGGCAAACCCTACGAGCAGTACTTC. Protein sequence: CASSTSWGQGKPYEQYF.

This clonotype was detected ten times or more. The CDR3 region is CATSRDIDPGELFF. As DNA, the CDR3 is TGTGCCACCAGCAGAGATATCGATCCGGGGGAGCTGTTTTTT. The chain uses TRBV15 and TRBJ2-2; D is undetermined. Germline lookup yields CDR1 LNHNV and CDR2 YYDKDF (reference sequence). There are 14 residues in the CDR3. The ends were cut back, 0 bases at V and 8 bases at J, with 10 bases in the middle.

The chain is built from TRBV5-1 and TRBJ2-2; D might be TRBD2 (6 bases). Trimming removed 4 bases at V and 6 bases at J, with 16 bases between. Germline CDR1 SGHRS, CDR2 YFSETQ. The CDR3 loop spans 15 amino acids. The CDR3 DNA reads TGCGCCAGCAGCCGTCGGGACTGGGCGGCCGGGGAGCTGTTTTTT. Protein sequence: CASSRRDWAAGELFF.

This rearrangement joins TRBV9 to TRBJ2-2; TRBD2 matches 10 bases. The CDR3 contains 14 residues. After removal of 5 bases from V and 8 bases from J, the junction contained 6 bases not matched to a gene. Germline loops: CDR1 SGDLS, CDR2 YYNGEE. Here the CDR3 DNA reads TGTGCCAGCAGGAGGACTAGCGGAGCGGGGGAGCTGTTTTTT. This sequence encodes CASRRTSGAGELFF.

This clonotype was observed a handful of times. The chain combines TRBV28 with TRBJ2-5; 7 bases are shared with TRBD2. The CDR3 is 12 amino acids. Germline loops: CDR1 MDHEN, CDR2 SYDVKM. V gave up 6 bases and J gave up 5 bases; unmatched junction bases: 3. Written as DNA, the CDR3 is TGTGCCAGCAGCGGGGGGTGGGAGACCCAGTACTTC. Protein sequence: CASSGGWETQYF.

Only a few counts were recorded for this clonotype. The V gene is TRBV28, the J gene TRBJ2-1; 7 bases line up with TRBD1. Per germline, CDR1 MDHEN and CDR2 SYDVKM. J gave up 4 bases and V 6 bases, and 18 bases lay outside the gene matches. This CDR3 region has 18 residues. CDR3 amino acids: CASSPTDRARLSYNEQFF. The CDR3 nucleotides read TGTGCCAGCAGCCCCACAGACAGGGCCAGGCTCTCGTACAATGAGCAGTTCTTC. Filled out from reference TRBV28 and TRBJ2-1, the complete variable domain reads DVKVTQSSRYLVKRTGEKVFLECVQDMDHENMFWYRQDPGLGLRLIYFSYDVKMKEKGDIPEGYSVSREKKERFSLILESASTNQTSMYLCASSPTDRARLSYNEQFFGPGTRLTVL.

This chain links TRBV4-1 with TRBJ2-1; 9 positions agree with TRBD2. The length of the CDR3 is 15 residues. CDR1 is MGHRA and CDR2 is YSYEKL in the germline V gene. The V gene end was trimmed by 4 bases and the J gene end by 8 bases; junction bases not matched to a gene: 9. CDR3 nucleotides: TGCGCCAGCAGCCCTAGCGGGGTGAAGGTATATGAGCAGTTCTTC. Translation: CASSPSGVKVYEQFF.

This chain joins TRBV12-3 or TRBV12-4 and TRBJ2-1; D is unresolved. V shed 5 bases and J shed 4 bases, with 12 bases lying between them. This CDR3 has 14 residues. The CDR3 bases are TGTGCCAGCAGTCCATACCCCCAATACAATGAGCAGTTCTTC. This sequence encodes CASSPYPQYNEQFF.

Ten or more counts support this clonotype. This sequence joins TRBV20-1 and TRBJ2-6; the D is unclear. The CDR3 has 15 amino acids. Trimming took 3 bases from V and 0 from J, leaving 9 bases between them. Germline lookup yields CDR1 DFQATT and CDR2 SNEGSKA (reference sequence). CDR3 sequence: CSASITASGANVLTF. The CDR3 DNA follows: TGCAGTGCTAGTATAACAGCCTCTGGGGCCAACGTCCTGACTTTC.

This clonotype was seen many times. This chain links TRBV4-3 with TRBJ2-7; D gene uncertain. Trimming left V 0 bases short and J 5 bases short, with 14 bases between. This CDR3 contains 15 residues. Looked up from germline, CDR1 is LGHNA and CDR2 is YSLEER. In nucleotides, the CDR3 is TGCGCCAGCAGCCAAGACCCAATGCAAGTAAACGAGCAGTACTTC. It codes for CASSQDPMQVNEQYF.

This clonotype was observed many times. The chain is built from TRBV6-5 and TRBJ2-1; 9 bases are a match to TRBD2. From germline, CDR1 is MNHEY and CDR2 SVGAGI. The junction had 9 bases not matched to a gene; V was cut back by 0 bases and J by 9 bases. This CDR3 has 16 residues. The CDR3 protein is CASSYSGAGGPSEQFF. CDR3 coding DNA: TGTGCCAGCAGTTACTCGGGGGCGGGAGGGCCGAGTGAGCAGTTCTTC.

The V gene is TRBV4-1, the J gene TRBJ2-5, with TRBD2 matching over 7 bases. Per germline, CDR1 MGHRA and CDR2 YSYEKL. The CDR3 totals 19 residues. The junction had 13 bases not matched to a gene; V was cut back by 0 bases and J by 0 bases. CDR3 sequence: CASSQDPREREKYQETQYF. The DNA of the CDR3 is TGCGCCAGCAGCCAAGATCCAAGGGAGCGGGAAAAGTACCAAGAGACCCAGTACTTC.

The chain recombines TRBV24-1 with TRBJ2-2, with TRBD1 identical over 7 bases. The CDR3 consists of 18 residues. The junction had 12 bases not matched to a gene; V was cut back by 5 bases and J by 1 base. CDR1 and CDR2 (germline): KGHDR, SFDVKD. CDR3 sequence (DNA): TGTGCCACCAGTGGACCTAAGACCGGGACAGAGAACACCGGGGAGCTGTTTTTT. Its protein is CATSGPKTGTENTGELFF.

This clonotype was seen a few times. The rearrangement links TRBV7-3 to TRBJ2-7; the D is unclear. CDR1 and CDR2 (germline): SGHTA, FQGTGA. V lost 5 bases and J lost 2, with 10 bases in between. The CDR3 is 13 amino acids. CDR3 amino acids: CASSGPIPYEQYF. CDR3 nucleotide sequence: TGTGCCAGCAGCGGACCAATCCCCTACGAGCAGTACTTC. Based on the CDR3 plus reference TRBV7-3 and TRBJ2-7, the full variable domain is GAGVSQTPSNKVTEKGKYVELRCDPISGHTALYWYRQSLGQGPEFLIYFQGTGAADDSGLPNDRFFAVRPEGSVSTLKIQRTERGDSAVYLCASSGPIPYEQYFGPGTRLTVT.

This clonotype was counted a few times. The V gene is TRBV6-6, the J gene TRBJ2-5; D gene uncertain. The germline CDR1 and CDR2 sequences are MNHNY and SVGAGI (reference sequence). V lost 0 bases, J lost 5 bases, and 4 bases lay in between. This CDR3 region has 12 residues. The CDR3 reads CASSYSWETQYF. Written as DNA, the CDR3 is TGTGCCAGCAGTTACTCATGGGAGACCCAGTACTTC.

This clonotype was detected many times. The chain is built from TRBV12-3 or TRBV12-4 and TRBJ2-7; TRBD1 aligns across 9 bases. With 1 base clipped from V and 0 bases from J, the junction kept 4 bases outside the gene matches. CDR3 length: 16 residues. DNA of the CDR3: TGTGCCAGCAGTTTAGGTACAGGGGGCATCTCCTACGAGCAGTACTTC. Its translation: CASSLGTGGISYEQYF.

The V and J genes are TRBV7-9 and TRBJ1-4; no clear D gene. The germline V gene has CDR1 SEHNR and CDR2 FQNEAQ (reference sequence). V lost 1 base and J 2 bases, leaving 8 bases between the germline ends. The CDR3 extends over 15 amino acids. CDR3 nucleotides: TGTGCCAGCAGCTTAGATAGTACGACTAATGAAAAACTGTTTTTT. Its protein is CASSLDSTTNEKLFF.

CDR3 protein: CASSQLGLGGIGEQFF. The CDR3 DNA sequence: TGTGCCAGCAGCCAGCTGGGACTAGGGGGTATCGGTGAGCAGTTCTTC. This chain joins TRBV7-6 and TRBJ2-1; 8 bases align to TRBD2. CDR3 length: 16 amino acids. V was pared by 5 bases and J by 9 bases, with 15 bases of the junction left unmatched. CDR1 and CDR2 from the germline V gene are SGHVS and FNYEAQ.

This clonotype was observed many times. The J gene is TRBJ1-6, the V gene TRBV3-1; the match to TRBD1 covers 8 bases. J gave up 5 bases and V 2 bases, and 2 bases lay outside the gene matches. In germline, CDR1 is LGHDT, CDR2 YNNKEL (reference sequence). The CDR3 has 15 amino acids. The DNA for the CDR3 is TGTGCCAGCAGCCAACTGGACAGGGATAATTCACCCCTCCACTTT. Translation gives CASSQLDRDNSPLHF.

This clonotype was seen many times. The chain has TRBV29-1 and TRBJ2-7, with TRBD2 matching over 8 bases. Germline V lookup: CDR1 SQVTM, CDR2 ANQGSEA. The CDR3 has 15 residues. V lost 0 bases, J lost 1 base, and 5 bases stayed unmatched. The CDR3 coding sequence is TGCAGCGTTGAAGAGGCCAGCGGGGGATCCTACGAGCAGTACTTC. Translated, it gives CSVEEASGGSYEQYF.